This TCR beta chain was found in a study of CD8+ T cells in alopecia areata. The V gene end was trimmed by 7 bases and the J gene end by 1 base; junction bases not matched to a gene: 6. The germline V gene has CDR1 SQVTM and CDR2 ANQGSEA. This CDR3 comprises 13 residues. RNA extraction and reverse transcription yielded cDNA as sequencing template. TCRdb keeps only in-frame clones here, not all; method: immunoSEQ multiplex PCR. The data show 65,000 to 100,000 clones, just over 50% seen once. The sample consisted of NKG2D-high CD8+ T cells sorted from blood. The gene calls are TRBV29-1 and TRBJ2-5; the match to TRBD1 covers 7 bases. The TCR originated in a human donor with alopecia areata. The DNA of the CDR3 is TGCAGCGCCCGGGACAGCCTCCAAGAGACCCAGTACTTC. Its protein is CSARDSLQETQYF.